What follows are 9 T cell receptor beta chains derived from one specimen sequenced in a study of blood T cell repertoires in COVID-19. Libraries were prepared by immunoSEQ multiplex PCR; TCRdb keeps only in-frame clonotypes and omits some of them. Of tens of thousands of clones in the sample, more than 65% are singletons; the top ten hold 20%. What was sequenced was peripheral blood. All receptors derive from a woman older than 75 with active or convalescent COVID-19.

This chain connects TRBV5-1 to TRBJ2-3; perhaps TRBD1 as D (6 bases). This CDR3 is 13 amino acids long. Germline V lookup: CDR1 SGHRS, CDR2 YFSETQ. V was trimmed by 4 bases and J by 3 bases, leaving 9 bases between them. CDR3 sequence reads: CASSPGTTDTQYF. The CDR3 bases are TGCGCCAGCAGCCCCGGGACAACAGATACGCAGTATTTT.

The chain is built from TRBV7-2 and TRBJ2-7, with 9 bases identical to TRBD1. The CDR3 sequence is 16 residues long. V lost 3 bases to trimming and J lost 6 bases; unmatched junction nucleotides: 12. The germline gives CDR1 SGHTA, CDR2 FQGNSA. The CDR3 DNA reads TGTGCCAGCAGCTTGACCCCGACGGGACAGGGTTCCGAGCAGTACTTC. Translation gives CASSLTPTGQGSEQYF.

This clone has a handful of counts. V is TRBV14 and J is TRBJ2-1, with 9 bases lining up with TRBD1. The CDR3 extends over 15 amino acids. Unmatched junction bases numbered 4, after V lost 3 bases and J lost 4 bases. Germline V gene data show CDR1 as SGHDN and CDR2 as FVKESK. CDR3 sequence (DNA): TGTGCCAGCAGCCATGGACAGGGGATATACAATGAGCAGTTCTTC. Its translation is CASSHGQGIYNEQFF.

Written as DNA, the CDR3 is TGCAGCGTTGTTCAGGGCGGCAAGAATCAGCCCCAGCATTTT. Translation: CSVVQGGKNQPQHF. The chain couples TRBV29-1 to TRBJ1-5; weak D call: TRBD1 (5 bases). Germline V lookup: CDR1 SQVTM, CDR2 ANQGSEA. CDR3 length: 14 residues. V was shortened by 4 bases and J by 4 bases, with 14 bases between the two germline ends.

This clone was recorded only once. The V gene is TRBV5-1, the J gene TRBJ1-1, with TRBD1 as a possible D gene (6 bases). V was pared by 0 bases and J by 4 bases, with 13 bases between. The CDR3 covers 15 residues. Germline loops: CDR1 SGHRS, CDR2 YFSETQ. The CDR3 DNA reads as TGCGCCAGCAGCTTGGGGACAGATCCCTCCACTGAAGCTTTCTTT. It yields the protein CASSLGTDPSTEAFF.

The CDR3 sequence is CASTLDTQETQYF. In nucleotides, the CDR3 is TGTGCCAGCACCTTGGACACACAAGAGACCCAGTACTTC. The rearrangement joins TRBV3-1 (or the pseudogene TRBV3-2) to TRBJ2-5; tentative D call: TRBD1 (5 bases). The CDR3 sequence is 13 residues long. Trimming removed 7 bases from V and 2 bases from J, with 11 bases in between. The germline V gene has CDR1 LGHDT and CDR2 YNNKEL (reference sequence).

This sequence joins TRBV11-2 and TRBJ2-5, with 12 nucleotides matching TRBD2. V lost 2 bases to trimming and J lost 5 bases; unmatched junction nucleotides: 0. This CDR3 spans 14 amino acids. CDR1 is SGHAT, CDR2 FQNNGV, per germline. In DNA form, the CDR3 reads TGTGCCAGCAGCTTACTAGCGGGGGGGGAGACCCAGTACTTC. Translated, it gives CASSLLAGGETQYF.

The gene calls are TRBV18 and TRBJ2-3, with 9 bases identical to TRBD1. Trimming at V came to 3 bases and at J to 0 bases, leaving 4 bases not matched to a gene. The germline V gene has CDR1 KGHSH and CDR2 LQKENI. The CDR3 spans 16 residues. DNA for the CDR3: TGTGCCAGCTCACCTGGGACAGGGTCTAGCACAGATACGCAGTATTTT. It yields the protein CASSPGTGSSTDTQYF.

J is TRBJ1-3 and V is TRBV11-2; D gene uncertain. Germline values: CDR1 SGHAT, CDR2 FQNNGV. The CDR3 extends over 16 amino acids. The V end lost 3 bases, the J end lost 0 bases, and 12 bases lay between the germline ends. CDR3 bases: TGTGCCAGCAGCTTTGGGCTCCCCAACTCTGGAAACACCATATATTTT. Encoded protein: CASSFGLPNSGNTIYF.